The 32 T cell receptor beta chains presented below share a single source sample, sequenced in a study of blood T cells in healthy people across ages. With a J-beta primer mix and a sample-barcoded 5' primer, a second PCR ran about 6 to 11 cycles. MiXCR, run by TCRdb on the 5' RACE reads, gives a single entry per CDR3 protein. The sample lists some 850,000 distinct CDR3 sequences; roughly 25% were seen once. This same sample was also part of a study on T cells of mothers and their children.

Sequenced input: blood. These receptors all stem from a boy between 10 and 17 years old in good health.

The rearrangement joins TRBV18 to TRBJ2-7; 7 bases match TRBD1. J was trimmed by 3 bases and V by 3 bases; bases with no gene match: 5. Germline V gene data show CDR1 as KGHSH and CDR2 as LQKENI. This CDR3 region has 14 residues. The chain's CDR3 is CASSPGTELYEQYF. The CDR3 DNA sequence: TGTGCCAGCTCACCCGGGACAGAACTCTACGAGCAGTACTTC.

This clonotype appeared a few times. One junction end does not reproduce the germline sequence, and a read error may be involved. The V call is TRBV5-1, the J call TRBJ2-5; D ambiguous. Looked up from germline, CDR1 is SGHRS and CDR2 is YFSETQ. CDR3 length: 11 residues. CDR3 sequence reads: CASSRQETQHF. DNA for the CDR3: TGCGCCAGCAGCCGCCAAGAGACCCAGCACTTC.

The chain recombines TRBV29-1 with TRBJ1-1; no clear D gene. There are 13 residues in the CDR3. Germline CDR1 reads SQVTM; CDR2 reads ANQGSEA. The V gene lost 4 bases and the J gene lost 3 bases, with 12 bases spanning the gap. CDR3 sequence: CSVVGSSYTEAFF. The CDR3 DNA sequence: TGCAGCGTTGTCGGAAGTTCGTACACTGAAGCTTTCTTT. The full variable domain, completed using reference TRBV29-1 and TRBJ1-1, is SAVISQKPSRDICQRGTSLTIQCQVDSQVTMMFWYRQQPGQSLTLIATANQGSEATYESGFVIDKFPISRPNLTFSTLTVSNMSPEDSSIYLCSVVGSSYTEAFFGQGTRLTVV.

This sequence joins TRBV12-3 or TRBV12-4 and TRBJ1-1; no clear D gene. Deletions cut 5 bases from V and 6 bases from J, with 10 bases between. The CDR3 has 12 amino acids. The CDR3 coding sequence is TGTGCCAGCAGTCGTACTCAACCTGAAGCTTTCTTT. This codes for CASSRTQPEAFF.

This clonotype was observed at least ten times. This chain uses TRBV6-6 with TRBJ1-4; maybe TRBD1 (5 bases). Germline CDR1 is MNHNY and CDR2 is SVGAGI (reference sequence). Trimming took off 2 bases at V and 8 bases at J, with 12 bases between the two ends. The CDR3 runs to 14 residues. CDR3 in amino acids: CASSYGQGGEKLFF. DNA for the CDR3: TGTGCCAGCAGTTACGGGCAGGGAGGGGAAAAACTGTTTTTT.

This clonotype turned up a few times. One end of the junction is discordant with germline, which a read error may explain. The rearrangement links TRBV3-1 to TRBJ2-5, with 7 bases fitting TRBD1. Germline V gene sequence: CDR1 LGHDT, CDR2 YNNKEL (reference sequence). This CDR3 contains 13 residues. CDR3 sequence reads: CARSQVRGETQYF. DNA of the CDR3: TGTGCCCGCAGCCAAGTCAGGGGGGAGACCCAGTACTTC.

In its sample, this clonotype was seen a few times. J is TRBJ1-6 and V is TRBV28, with D tentatively TRBD1 (6 bases). Germline-derived CDR1 and CDR2 are MDHEN and SYDVKM. The CDR3 spans 15 residues. Trimming stripped 2 bases from V and 7 bases from J, with 12 bases between. Here the CDR3 reads CASSLGGARNSPLHF. The CDR3 nucleotides read TGTGCCAGCAGTTTAGGGGGGGCTAGGAATTCACCCCTCCACTTT. The full variable domain, completed using reference TRBV28 and TRBJ1-6, is DVKVTQSSRYLVKRTGEKVFLECVQDMDHENMFWYRQDPGLGLRLIYFSYDVKMKEKGDIPEGYSVSREKKERFSLILESASTNQTSMYLCASSLGGARNSPLHFGNGTRLTVT.

This clonotype was found a few times. V and J are TRBV5-5 and TRBJ2-2; 7 nucleotides agree with TRBD2. The germline gives CDR1 SGHKS, CDR2 YYEKEE (reference sequence). The trim removed 8 bases at V and 4 bases at J, leaving 8 bases unmatched. The CDR3 covers 14 residues. The DNA for the CDR3 is TGTGCCAGTAGCGGACTAGTCGCCACCGGGGAGCTGTTTTTT. It encodes CASSGLVATGELFF. Complete variable domain (other parts from reference TRBV5-5 and TRBJ2-2): DAGVTQSPTHLIKTRGQQVTLRCSPISGHKSVSWYQQVLGQGPQFIFQYYEKEERGRGNFPDRFSARQFPNYSSELNVNALLLGDSALYLCASSGLVATGELFFGEGSRLTVL.

The CDR3 DNA reads as TGTGCCAGCAGCCAAACTACCGTCTATGAGCAGTTCTTC. Translation gives CASSQTTVYEQFF. V gene TRBV7-6 combines with J gene TRBJ2-1; D is uncertain. V was pared by 5 bases and J by 8 bases, with 13 bases between. CDR1 and CDR2 (germline): SGHVS, FNYEAQ. This CDR3 region has 13 residues.

A few counts support this clonotype. This chain connects TRBV5-1 to TRBJ2-5; D perhaps matches TRBD2 (6 bases). V was trimmed by 0 bases and J by 9 bases, leaving 15 bases between them. From germline, CDR1 is SGHRS and CDR2 YFSETQ. The CDR3 loop spans 14 amino acids. The DNA for the CDR3 is TGCGCCAGCAGCTTGGATCCGGGACTCCGGGCCCAGTACTTC. Its translation is CASSLDPGLRAQYF. Combining the CDR3 with reference TRBV5-1 and TRBJ2-5 gives the whole variable domain KAGVTQTPRYLIKTRGQQVTLSCSPISGHRSVSWYQQTPGQGLQFLFEYFSETQRNKGNFPGRFSGRQFSNSRSEMNVSTLELGDSALYLCASSLDPGLRAQYFGPGTRLLVL.

The J gene is TRBJ1-3, the V gene TRBV6-1, with D hard to call. Trimming left V 5 bases short and J 0 bases short, with 17 bases between. Germline CDR1 reads MNHNS; CDR2 reads SASEGT. This CDR3 is built from 17 residues. The CDR3 DNA sequence: TGTGCCAGCAGTCCCTCCGGGCCCAAATGCTCTGGAAACACCATATATTTT. Translation gives CASSPSGPKCSGNTIYF.

This clonotype came up a few times. V gene TRBV7-3 combines with J gene TRBJ2-6; D is possibly TRBD2 (7 bases). Trimming took off 7 bases at V and 2 bases at J, with 21 bases between the two ends. There are 18 residues in the CDR3. CDR1 is SGHTA and CDR2 is FQGTGA in the germline V gene. The chain's CDR3 is CASTRPWGGPPGANVLTF. In DNA form, the CDR3 reads TGTGCCAGCACCAGGCCTTGGGGGGGCCCCCCTGGGGCCAACGTCCTGACTTTC.

This clonotype was detected a few times. The chain joins TRBV3-1 to TRBJ2-5, with 12 bases lining up with TRBD2. With 1 base clipped from V and 2 bases from J, the junction kept 5 bases outside the gene matches. Per the germline V gene, CDR1 is LGHDT and CDR2 is YNNKEL (reference sequence). The CDR3 has 17 residues. The CDR3 region has the DNA TGTGCCAGCAGCCAAGGACTAGCGGGGGCCCTTCAAGAGACCCAGTACTTC. This sequence encodes CASSQGLAGALQETQYF.

The rearrangement uses TRBV12-3 or TRBV12-4 and TRBJ2-4; D is possibly TRBD2 (7 bases). The V and J ends lost 5 bases and 0 bases respectively, with 14 bases between them. The CDR3 length is 16 residues. CDR3 coding DNA: TGTGCCAGCAGTCTCTGGGAGGGGGTAGCCAAAAACATTCAGTACTTC. Amino acid sequence: CASSLWEGVAKNIQYF.

The chain uses TRBV12-3 or TRBV12-4 and TRBJ2-1; D is perhaps TRBD2 (5 bases). This CDR3 comprises 13 residues. The V end was cut by 1 base, the J end by 10 bases, with 11 bases between. The CDR3 protein is CASSLEVASEQFF. The CDR3 DNA follows: TGTGCCAGCAGTTTAGAAGTGGCTAGCGAGCAGTTCTTC.

There are many counts of this clonotype. The genes are TRBV7-3 and TRBJ2-3; no firm D call. The CDR3 covers 13 residues. The ends were cut back, 0 bases at V and 4 bases at J, with 5 bases in the middle. Germline lookup yields CDR1 SGHTA and CDR2 FQGTGA. In DNA, the CDR3 is TGTGCCAGCAGCTTAACAGGTCCAGATACGCAGTATTTT. It translates to CASSLTGPDTQYF.

The chain uses TRBV7-9 and TRBJ2-2; TRBD1 aligns across 9 bases. Germline CDR1 reads SEHNR; CDR2 reads FQNEAQ (reference sequence). Trimming cost V 5 bases and J 1 base; bases outside gene matches: 5. This CDR3 contains 16 residues. CDR3 DNA: TGTGCCAGCAGCGACCGGGACAGGGAGAACACCGGGGAGCTGTTTTTT. It translates to CASSDRDRENTGELFF.

V usage is TRBV10-3 and J usage is TRBJ1-4, with D unclear. There are 13 residues in the CDR3. Looked up from germline, CDR1 is ENHRY and CDR2 is SYGVKD. Trimming cost V 2 bases and J 4 bases, with 5 bases left between them. DNA of the CDR3: TGTGCCATCAGTGAGCGGTTTAATGAAAAACTGTTTTTT. Translation gives CAISERFNEKLFF.

In its sample, this clonotype was seen a few times. The chain couples TRBV12-3 or TRBV12-4 to TRBJ1-4; 9 nucleotides agree with TRBD1. J gave up 7 bases and V 5 bases, and 20 bases lay outside the gene matches. This CDR3 spans 19 amino acids. CDR3 region: CASSTLGVRDREYGEKLFF. The CDR3 region has the DNA TGTGCCAGCAGTACCTTGGGAGTTCGGGACAGGGAATACGGTGAAAAACTGTTTTTT.

In nucleotides, the CDR3 is TGCAGTGCTAGAGGGAGTAGAACGCAGTATTTT. Its protein product is CSARGSRTQYF. V is TRBV20-1 and J is TRBJ2-3; D is unclear. CDR3 length: 11 amino acids. With 1 base removed from V and 9 bases from J, the gap between germline ends came to 8 bases. CDR1 is DFQATT and CDR2 is SNEGSKA in the germline V gene (reference sequence).

The chain uses TRBV7-9 and TRBJ2-5; 13 bases align to TRBD2. The germline gives CDR1 SEHNR, CDR2 FQNEAQ (reference sequence). The CDR3 spans 18 residues. V gave up 5 bases and J gave up 4 bases; unmatched junction bases: 13. DNA of the CDR3: TGTGCCAGCAGCCCTCCCTGGACTAGCGGGGGATCTGGAGAGACCCAGTACTTC. Translation: CASSPPWTSGGSGETQYF.

The chain couples TRBV7-3 to TRBJ2-5; D may be TRBD1 (6 bases). The CDR3 has 13 amino acids. The germline V gene encodes CDR1 SGHTA and CDR2 FQGTGA. V was pared by 5 bases and J by 3 bases, with 10 bases between. CDR3 residues: CASSAHREETQYF. The DNA of the CDR3 is TGTGCCAGCAGCGCGCACAGGGAAGAGACCCAGTACTTC.

This clonotype was seen a handful of times. The rearrangement joins TRBV5-1 to TRBJ2-7; D not certain. The CDR3 runs to 13 residues. Trimming shortened V by 0 bases and J by 6 bases, and 10 bases separated the two germline ends. Germline CDR1 is SGHRS and CDR2 is YFSETQ. The chain's CDR3 is CASSLGSAGEQYF. The CDR3 DNA sequence: TGCGCCAGCAGCTTGGGGTCAGCTGGCGAGCAGTACTTC.

Only a few counts were recorded for this clonotype. The chain recombines TRBV12-3 or TRBV12-4 with TRBJ1-1, with a weak D call TRBD1 (6 bases). The CDR3 length is 12 residues. V was cut by 5 bases and J by 7 bases, with 11 bases left in between. CDR3 nucleotide sequence: TGTGCCAGCAGTCGGGGGGGCGGTGAAGCTTTCTTT. Amino acids: CASSRGGGEAFF.

This chain uses TRBV4-1 with TRBJ2-5; 12 nucleotides align to TRBD2. Trimming took 5 bases from V and 3 from J; bases not matched to a gene: 7. Germline V CDR1 and CDR2: MGHRA, YSYEKL. The CDR3 totals 16 residues. CDR3 nucleotide sequence: TGCGCCAGCAGCACCCCTAGCGGGGGGGCAGAAGAGACCCAGTACTTC. It yields the protein CASSTPSGGAEETQYF.

The CDR3 sequence: CASSKERGQETQYF. CDR3 bases: TGTGCCAGCAGTAAGGAACGTGGGCAAGAGACCCAGTACTTC. This chain uses TRBV6-2 or TRBV6-3 with TRBJ2-5; no reliable D call. Germline loops: CDR1 MNHEY, CDR2 SVGEGT. The CDR3 covers 14 residues. V lost 5 bases and J lost 2, with 12 bases in between.

In regard to this clonotype: A much larger clone is a single base away; this may be a read error. The gene calls are TRBV3-1 and TRBJ2-1, with unresolved D. The J call may be incorrect, as the DNA end agrees better with TRBJ2-5. This CDR3 has 12 residues. CDR1 and CDR2 (germline): LGHDT, YNNKEL (reference sequence). DNA for the CDR3: TGTGTCAGCAGCCAAAGTTCCGAGACCCAGTACTTC. It yields the protein CVSSQSSETQYF.

Worth noting for this clonotype: The conserved phenylalanine or tryptophan normally closing the CDR3 is absent here, so this likely arose from a read error. The J gene is TRBJ2-4, the V gene TRBV19, with D hard to call. The CDR3 totals 13 residues. V was shortened by 7 bases and J by 3 bases, with 10 bases between the two germline ends. Germline loops: CDR1 LNHDA, CDR2 SQIVND (reference sequence). Here the CDR3 DNA reads TGTGCCAGTACTCCTGAAGGCAAAAACATTCAGTACCTC. Amino acid sequence: CASTPEGKNIQYL.

The chain carries TRBV11-2 and TRBJ1-2; D is unresolved. V lost 5 bases and J 7 bases, leaving 14 bases between the germline ends. Germline-derived CDR1 and CDR2 are SGHAT and FQNNGV. The CDR3 totals 13 residues. CDR3 in amino acids: CASSGRTWGGYTF. The CDR3, as DNA: TGTGCCAGCAGCGGACGGACCTGGGGTGGCTACACCTTC.

The chain has TRBV20-1 and TRBJ2-1, with 13 nucleotides matching TRBD2. V was pared by 3 bases and J by 7 bases, with 9 bases of the junction left unmatched. The CDR3 sequence is 16 residues long. Per the germline V gene, CDR1 is DFQATT and CDR2 is SNEGSKA (reference sequence). DNA of the CDR3: TGCAGTGCTAGGAGGACTAGCGGGAGATGGGGTAATGAGCAGTTCTTC. Its translation: CSARRTSGRWGNEQFF.

This clonotype turned up a few times. The chain links TRBV12-3 or TRBV12-4 to TRBJ2-5; D is possibly TRBD2 (6 bases). The V and J ends lost 5 bases and 7 bases respectively, with 20 bases between them. The CDR3 has 15 residues. The CDR3 DNA reads TGTGCCAGCAGTGTACCGGGACTGGCGGAGGGGACCCAGTACTTC. Its translation is CASSVPGLAEGTQYF.

This rearrangement joins TRBV6-2 or TRBV6-3 to TRBJ2-1, with a weak D call TRBD1 (6 bases). V lost 4 bases and J 1 base, leaving 11 bases between the germline ends. The germline gives CDR1 MNHEY, CDR2 SVGEGT. This CDR3 has 15 residues. CDR3: CASSSIRGSYNEQFF. The CDR3 DNA is TGTGCCAGCAGTTCGATCAGGGGTTCCTACAATGAGCAGTTCTTC.